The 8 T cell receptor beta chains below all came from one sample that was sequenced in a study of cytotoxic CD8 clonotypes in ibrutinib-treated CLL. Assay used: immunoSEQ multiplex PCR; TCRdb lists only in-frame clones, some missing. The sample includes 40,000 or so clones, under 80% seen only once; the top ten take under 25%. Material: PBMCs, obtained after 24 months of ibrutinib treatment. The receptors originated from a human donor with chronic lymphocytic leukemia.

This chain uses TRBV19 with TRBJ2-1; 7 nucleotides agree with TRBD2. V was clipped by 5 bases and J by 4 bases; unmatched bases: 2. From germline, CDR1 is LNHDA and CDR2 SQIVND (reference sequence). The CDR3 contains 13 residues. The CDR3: CASSRTSYNEQFF. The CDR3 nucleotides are TGTGCCAGTAGTCGGACTAGTTACAATGAGCAGTTCTTC.

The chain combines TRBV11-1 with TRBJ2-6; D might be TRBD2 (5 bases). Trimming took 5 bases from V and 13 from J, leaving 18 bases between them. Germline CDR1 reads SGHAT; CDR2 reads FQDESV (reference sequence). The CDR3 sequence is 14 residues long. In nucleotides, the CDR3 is TGTGCCAGCAGCCTAATCGGCGGGCGTGGTGTCCTGACTTTC. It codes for CASSLIGGRGVLTF.

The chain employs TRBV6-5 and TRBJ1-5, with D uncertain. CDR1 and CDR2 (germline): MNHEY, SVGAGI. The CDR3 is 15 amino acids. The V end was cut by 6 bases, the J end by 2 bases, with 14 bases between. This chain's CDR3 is CASSRSGAGNQPQHF. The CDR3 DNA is TGTGCCAGCAGCCGCTCGGGCGCGGGCAATCAGCCCCAGCATTTT.

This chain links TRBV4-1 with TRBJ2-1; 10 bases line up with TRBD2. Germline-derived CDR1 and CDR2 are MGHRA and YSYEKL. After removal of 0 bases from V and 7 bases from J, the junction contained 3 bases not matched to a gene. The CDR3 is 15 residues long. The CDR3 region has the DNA TGCGCCAGCAGCCAAGAAAAACTAGCGGGGAATGAGCAGTTCTTC. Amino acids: CASSQEKLAGNEQFF.

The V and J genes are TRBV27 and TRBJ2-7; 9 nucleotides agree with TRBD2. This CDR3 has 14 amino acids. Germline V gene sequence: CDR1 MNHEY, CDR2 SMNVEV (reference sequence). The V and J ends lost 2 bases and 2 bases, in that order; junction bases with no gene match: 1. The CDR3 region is CASSLGGGAYEQYF. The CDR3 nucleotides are TGTGCCAGCAGTTTAGGCGGGGGGGCCTACGAGCAGTACTTC.

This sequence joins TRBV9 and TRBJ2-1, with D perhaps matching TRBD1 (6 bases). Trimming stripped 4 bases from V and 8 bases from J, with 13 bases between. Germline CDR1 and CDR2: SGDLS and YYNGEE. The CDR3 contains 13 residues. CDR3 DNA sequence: TGTGCCAGCAGCCCTCAGGGGTTCGATGAGCAGTTCTTC. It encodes CASSPQGFDEQFF.

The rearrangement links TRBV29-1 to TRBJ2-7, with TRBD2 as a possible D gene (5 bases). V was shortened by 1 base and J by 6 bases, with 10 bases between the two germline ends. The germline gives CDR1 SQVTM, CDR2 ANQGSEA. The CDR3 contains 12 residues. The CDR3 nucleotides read TGCAGCGTTGAAGCTGAGGGCCGCGAGCAGTACTTC. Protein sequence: CSVEAEGREQYF.

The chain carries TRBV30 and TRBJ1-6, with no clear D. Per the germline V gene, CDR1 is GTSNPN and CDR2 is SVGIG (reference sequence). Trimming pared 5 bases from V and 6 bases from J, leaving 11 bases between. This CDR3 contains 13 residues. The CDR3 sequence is CAWQHGFNSPLHF. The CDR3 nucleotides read TGTGCCTGGCAGCACGGATTTAATTCACCCCTCCACTTT.